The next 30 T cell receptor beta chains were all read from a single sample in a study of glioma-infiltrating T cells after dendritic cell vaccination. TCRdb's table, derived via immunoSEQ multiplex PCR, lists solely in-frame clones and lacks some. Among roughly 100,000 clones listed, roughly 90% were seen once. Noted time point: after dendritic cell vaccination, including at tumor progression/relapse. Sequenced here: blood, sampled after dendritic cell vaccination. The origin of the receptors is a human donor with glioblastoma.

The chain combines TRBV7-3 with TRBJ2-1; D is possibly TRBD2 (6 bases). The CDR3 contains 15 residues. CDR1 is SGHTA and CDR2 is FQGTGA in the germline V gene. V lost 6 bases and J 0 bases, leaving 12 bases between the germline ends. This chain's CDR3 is CASREGSSSYNEQFF. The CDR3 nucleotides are TGTGCCAGCAGGGAGGGTAGCAGCTCCTACAATGAGCAGTTCTTC. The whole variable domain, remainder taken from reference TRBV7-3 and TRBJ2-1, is GAGVSQTPSNKVTEKGKYVELRCDPISGHTALYWYRQSLGQGPEFLIYFQGTGAADDSGLPNDRFFAVRPEGSVSTLKIQRTERGDSAVYLCASREGSSSYNEQFFGPGTRLTVL.

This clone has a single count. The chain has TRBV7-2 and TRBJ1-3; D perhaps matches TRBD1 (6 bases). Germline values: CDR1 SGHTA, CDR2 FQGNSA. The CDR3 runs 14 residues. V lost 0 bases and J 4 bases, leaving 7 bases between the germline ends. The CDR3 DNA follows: TGTGCCAGCAGCTTAGCGGGGGCAGGAAACACCATATATTTT. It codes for CASSLAGAGNTIYF.

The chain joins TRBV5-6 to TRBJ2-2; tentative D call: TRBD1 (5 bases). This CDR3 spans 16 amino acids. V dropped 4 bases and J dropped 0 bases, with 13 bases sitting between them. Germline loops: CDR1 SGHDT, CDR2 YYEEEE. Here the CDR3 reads CASSLTLTANTGELFF. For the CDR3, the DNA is TGTGCCAGCAGCCTGACCCTGACAGCGAACACCGGGGAGCTGTTTTTT.

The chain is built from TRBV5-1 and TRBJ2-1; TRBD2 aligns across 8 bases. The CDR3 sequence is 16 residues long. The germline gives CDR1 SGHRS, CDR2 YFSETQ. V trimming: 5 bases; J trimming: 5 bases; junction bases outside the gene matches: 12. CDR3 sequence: CASRYRAGDGNNEQFF. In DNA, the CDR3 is TGCGCCAGCAGATATAGAGCGGGGGACGGCAACAATGAGCAGTTCTTC.

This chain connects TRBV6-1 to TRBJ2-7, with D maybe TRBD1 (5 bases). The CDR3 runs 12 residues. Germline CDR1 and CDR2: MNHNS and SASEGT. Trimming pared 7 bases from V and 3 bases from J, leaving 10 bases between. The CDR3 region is CASTGRDYEQYF. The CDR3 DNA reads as TGTGCCAGCACAGGCAGGGACTACGAGCAGTACTTC.

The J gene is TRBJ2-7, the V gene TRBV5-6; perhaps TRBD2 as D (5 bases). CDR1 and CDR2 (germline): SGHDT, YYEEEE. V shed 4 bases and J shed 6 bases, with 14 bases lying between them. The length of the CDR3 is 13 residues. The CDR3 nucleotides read TGTGCCAGCAGCCCATCACTAGTCAGCGAGCAGTACTTC. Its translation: CASSPSLVSEQYF.

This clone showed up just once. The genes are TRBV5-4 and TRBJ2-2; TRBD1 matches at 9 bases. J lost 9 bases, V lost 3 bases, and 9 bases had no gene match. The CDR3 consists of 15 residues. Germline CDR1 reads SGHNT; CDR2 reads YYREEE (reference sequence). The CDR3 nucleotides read TGTGCCAGCAGCTCCGGACAGGGGATATCAAGGGAGCTGTTTTTT. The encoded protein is CASSSGQGISRELFF.

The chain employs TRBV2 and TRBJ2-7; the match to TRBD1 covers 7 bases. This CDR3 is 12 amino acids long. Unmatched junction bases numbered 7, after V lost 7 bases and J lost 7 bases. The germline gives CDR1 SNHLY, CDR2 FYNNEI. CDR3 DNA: TGTGCCAGCAACCAAGCGGACAGGGAGCAGTACTTC. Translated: CASNQADREQYF.

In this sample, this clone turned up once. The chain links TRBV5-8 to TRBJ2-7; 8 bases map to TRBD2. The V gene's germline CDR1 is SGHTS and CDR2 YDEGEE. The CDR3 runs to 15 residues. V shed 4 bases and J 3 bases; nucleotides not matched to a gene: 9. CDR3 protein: CASSVTGTSYYEQYF. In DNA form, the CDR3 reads TGTGCCAGCAGCGTTACCGGGACTAGTTACTACGAGCAGTACTTC.

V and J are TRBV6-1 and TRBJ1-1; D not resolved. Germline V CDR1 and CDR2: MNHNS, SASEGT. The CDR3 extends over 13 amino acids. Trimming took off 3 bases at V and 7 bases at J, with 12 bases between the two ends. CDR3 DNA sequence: TGTGCCAGCAGTGATCAAGGACTCTTTGAAGCTTTCTTT. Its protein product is CASSDQGLFEAFF.

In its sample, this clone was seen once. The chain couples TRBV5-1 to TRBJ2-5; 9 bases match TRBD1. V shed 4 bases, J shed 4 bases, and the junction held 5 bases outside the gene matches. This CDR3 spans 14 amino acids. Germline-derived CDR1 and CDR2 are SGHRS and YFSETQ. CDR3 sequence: CASSPGTGLETQYF. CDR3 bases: TGCGCCAGCAGCCCAGGGACAGGGCTAGAGACCCAGTACTTC.

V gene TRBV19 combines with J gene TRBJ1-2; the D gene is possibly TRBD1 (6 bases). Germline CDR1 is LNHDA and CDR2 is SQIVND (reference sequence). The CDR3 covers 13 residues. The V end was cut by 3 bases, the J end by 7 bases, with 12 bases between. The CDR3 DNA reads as TGTGCCAGTAGTATCGAACAGGGATTTGGCTACACCTTC. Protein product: CASSIEQGFGYTF.

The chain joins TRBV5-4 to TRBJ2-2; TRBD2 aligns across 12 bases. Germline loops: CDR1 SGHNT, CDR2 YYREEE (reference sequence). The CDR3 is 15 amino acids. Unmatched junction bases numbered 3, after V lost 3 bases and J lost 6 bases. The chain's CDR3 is CASSSSGGASGELFF. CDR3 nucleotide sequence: TGTGCCAGCAGCTCTAGCGGGGGGGCTTCCGGGGAGCTGTTTTTT.

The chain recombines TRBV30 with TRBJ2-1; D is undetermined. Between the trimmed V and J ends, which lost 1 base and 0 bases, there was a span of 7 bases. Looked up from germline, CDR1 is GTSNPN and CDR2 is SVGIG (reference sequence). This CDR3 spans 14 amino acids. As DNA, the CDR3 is TGTGCCTGGAGTGCAGAAAGCTCCTACAATGAGCAGTTCTTC. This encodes CAWSAESSYNEQFF.

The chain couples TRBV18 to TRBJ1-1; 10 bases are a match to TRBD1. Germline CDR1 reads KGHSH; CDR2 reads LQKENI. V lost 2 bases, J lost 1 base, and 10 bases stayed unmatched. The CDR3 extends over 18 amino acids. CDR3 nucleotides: TGTGCCAGCTCACCAGATTACCGGGACAGGGGAAGGAACACTGAAGCTTTCTTT. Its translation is CASSPDYRDRGRNTEAFF.

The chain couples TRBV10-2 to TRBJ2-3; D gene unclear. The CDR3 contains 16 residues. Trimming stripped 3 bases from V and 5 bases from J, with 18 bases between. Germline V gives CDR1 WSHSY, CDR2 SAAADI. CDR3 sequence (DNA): TGCGCCAGCAGTGACCCGCGAAGGAGCGATGGAGATACGCAGTATTTT. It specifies CASSDPRRSDGDTQYF.

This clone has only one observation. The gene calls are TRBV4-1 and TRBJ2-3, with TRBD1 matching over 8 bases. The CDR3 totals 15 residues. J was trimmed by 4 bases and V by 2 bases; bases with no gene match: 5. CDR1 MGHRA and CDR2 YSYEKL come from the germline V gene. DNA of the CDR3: TGCGCCAGCAGCCAACCGGGACAGGCTTCAGATACGCAGTATTTT. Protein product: CASSQPGQASDTQYF.

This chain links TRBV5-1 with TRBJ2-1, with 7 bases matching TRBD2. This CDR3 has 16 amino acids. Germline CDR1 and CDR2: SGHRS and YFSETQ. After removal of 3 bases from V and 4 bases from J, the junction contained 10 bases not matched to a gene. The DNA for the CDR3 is TGCGCCAGCAGCTCGGATACAGGACTAGTATACAATGAGCAGTTCTTC. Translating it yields CASSSDTGLVYNEQFF.

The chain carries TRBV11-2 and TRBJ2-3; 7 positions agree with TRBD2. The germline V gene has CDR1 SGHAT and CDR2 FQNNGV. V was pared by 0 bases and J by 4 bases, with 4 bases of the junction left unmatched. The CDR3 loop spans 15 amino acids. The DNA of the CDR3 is TGTGCCAGCAGCTTAGATCGGGGAGGGGCAGATACGCAGTATTTT. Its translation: CASSLDRGGADTQYF. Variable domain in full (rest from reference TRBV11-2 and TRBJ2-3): EAGVAQSPRYKIIEKRQSVAFWCNPISGHATLYWYQQILGQGPKLLIQFQNNGVVDDSQLPKDRFSAERLKGVDSTLKIQPAKLEDSAVYLCASSLDRGGADTQYFGPGTRLTVL.

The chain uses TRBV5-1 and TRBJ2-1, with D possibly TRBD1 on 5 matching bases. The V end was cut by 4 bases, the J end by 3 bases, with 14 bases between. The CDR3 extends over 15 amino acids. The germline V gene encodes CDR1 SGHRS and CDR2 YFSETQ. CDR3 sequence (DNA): TGCGCCAGCAGCGAGGACACACCCCTCTACAATGAGCAGTTCTTC. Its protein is CASSEDTPLYNEQFF.

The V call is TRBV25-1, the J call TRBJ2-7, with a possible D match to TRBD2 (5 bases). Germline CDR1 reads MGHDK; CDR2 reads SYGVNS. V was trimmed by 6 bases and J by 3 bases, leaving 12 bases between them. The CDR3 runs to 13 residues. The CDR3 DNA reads TGTGCCAGCAGACACGAAGCGGACTACGAGCAGTACTTC. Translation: CASRHEADYEQYF.

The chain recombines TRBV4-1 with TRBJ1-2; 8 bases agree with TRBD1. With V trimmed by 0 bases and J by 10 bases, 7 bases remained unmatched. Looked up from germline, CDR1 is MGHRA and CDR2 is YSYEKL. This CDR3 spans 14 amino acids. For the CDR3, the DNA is TGCGCCAGCAGCCAAGACAGGGGGCCCGCCTCCTACACCTTC. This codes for CASSQDRGPASYTF.

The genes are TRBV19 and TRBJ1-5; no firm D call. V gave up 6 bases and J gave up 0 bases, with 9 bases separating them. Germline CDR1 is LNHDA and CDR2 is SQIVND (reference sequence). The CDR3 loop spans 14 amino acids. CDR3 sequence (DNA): TGTGCCAGTAGCACCGAGGGTAGCAATCAGCCCCAGCATTTT. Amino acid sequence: CASSTEGSNQPQHF.

CDR3 in DNA: TGTGCCAGCAGCGTCACTAGCGGGGGGGCCACAGATACGCAGTATTTT. Translating it yields CASSVTSGGATDTQYF. The chain links TRBV9 to TRBJ2-3; 13 nucleotides agree with TRBD2. This CDR3 is built from 16 residues. Trimming at V came to 2 bases and at J to 2 bases, leaving 2 bases not matched to a gene. Per germline, CDR1 SGDLS and CDR2 YYNGEE.

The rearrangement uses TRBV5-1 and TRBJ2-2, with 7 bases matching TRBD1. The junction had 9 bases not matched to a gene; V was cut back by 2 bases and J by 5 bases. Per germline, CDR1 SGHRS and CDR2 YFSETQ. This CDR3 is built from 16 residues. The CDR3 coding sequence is TGCGCCAGCAGCTTCCAAGTGGACAGGCCGACCGGGGAGCTGTTTTTT. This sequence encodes CASSFQVDRPTGELFF.

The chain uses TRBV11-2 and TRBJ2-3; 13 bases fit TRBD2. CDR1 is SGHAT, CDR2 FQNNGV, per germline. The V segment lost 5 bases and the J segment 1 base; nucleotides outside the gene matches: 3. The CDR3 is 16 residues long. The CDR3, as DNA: TGTGCCAGCAGCCCCGGGACTAGCGGGGGCACAGATACGCAGTATTTT. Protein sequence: CASSPGTSGGTDTQYF.

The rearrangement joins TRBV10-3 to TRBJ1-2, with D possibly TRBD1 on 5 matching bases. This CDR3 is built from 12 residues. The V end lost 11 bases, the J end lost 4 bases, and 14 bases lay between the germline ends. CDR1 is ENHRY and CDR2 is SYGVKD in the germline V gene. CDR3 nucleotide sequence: TGTGCCGGGGGGGGAAGAGGCTATGGCTACACCTTC. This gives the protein CAGGGRGYGYTF.

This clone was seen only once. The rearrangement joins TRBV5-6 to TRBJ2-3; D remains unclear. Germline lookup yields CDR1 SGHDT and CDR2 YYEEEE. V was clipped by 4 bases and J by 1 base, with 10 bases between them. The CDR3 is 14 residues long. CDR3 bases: TGTGCCAGCAGCGCGAGATTTGGCACAGATACGCAGTATTTT. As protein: CASSARFGTDTQYF.

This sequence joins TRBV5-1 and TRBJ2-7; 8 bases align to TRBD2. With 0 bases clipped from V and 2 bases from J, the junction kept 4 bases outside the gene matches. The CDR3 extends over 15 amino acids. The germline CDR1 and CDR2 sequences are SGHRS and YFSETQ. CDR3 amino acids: CASSLGLAMAYEQYF. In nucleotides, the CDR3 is TGCGCCAGCAGCTTGGGACTAGCGATGGCCTACGAGCAGTACTTC.

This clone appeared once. CDR3 sequence: CAIRGQTDTQYF. The DNA for the CDR3 is TGTGCCATCAGAGGACAGACAGATACGCAGTATTTT. This chain joins TRBV10-3 and TRBJ2-3; maybe TRBD1 (6 bases). The length of the CDR3 is 12 residues. Per the germline V gene, CDR1 is ENHRY and CDR2 is SYGVKD. The V end lost 6 bases, the J end lost 3 bases, and 7 bases lay between the germline ends.